These 26 T cell receptor beta chains share one sample of origin, sequenced in a study of shared clonotypes between healthy human individuals. Sequenced by immunoSEQ multiplex PCR; TCRdb stores in-frame clones only, minus some. The top ten hold 0.39% of the sample, which has a few million clones, about 92% seen once. Sequenced: naive CD4+ T cells from PBMCs. Documented subset: CD45RA+ positively selected. The receptors were sampled from a young man in good health. Some clones in this sample may be carry-over from other donors' samples.

The chain recombines TRBV2 with TRBJ1-2, with TRBD1 identical over 12 bases. This CDR3 spans 14 amino acids. Germline-derived CDR1 and CDR2 are SNHLY and FYNNEI. Losses at the gene ends were 6 bases for V and 8 bases for J; bases not matched to a gene: 7. The CDR3 region has the DNA TGTGCCAGCAGCGGGACAGGGGGCGCGGAGGGCTACACCTTC. Translation gives CASSGTGGAEGYTF.

This clone turned up a few times. Other DNA sequences from this sample encode an identical CDR3 as well. V gene TRBV6-1 combines with J gene TRBJ1-5; 8 bases agree with TRBD1. With V trimmed by 4 bases and J by 7 bases, 6 bases remained unmatched. CDR3 size: 14 residues. Looked up from germline, CDR1 is MNHNS and CDR2 is SASEGT. The CDR3 protein is CASSGQGAYQPQHF. DNA for the CDR3: TGTGCCAGCAGTGGGCAGGGGGCCTACCAGCCCCAGCATTTT.

The rearrangement uses TRBV11-2 and TRBJ1-5; D unresolved. V gave up 1 base and J gave up 3 bases, with 16 bases separating them. The CDR3 contains 17 residues. Germline V gene data show CDR1 as SGHAT and CDR2 as FQNNGV. CDR3 sequence reads: CASSLALRPRNNQPQHF. In nucleotides, the CDR3 is TGTGCCAGCAGCTTAGCGCTCAGGCCCCGCAACAATCAGCCCCAGCATTTT. Full variable domain (outside the CDR3, taken from reference TRBV11-2 and TRBJ1-5): EAGVAQSPRYKIIEKRQSVAFWCNPISGHATLYWYQQILGQGPKLLIQFQNNGVVDDSQLPKDRFSAERLKGVDSTLKIQPAKLEDSAVYLCASSLALRPRNNQPQHFGDGTRLSIL.

This clone was detected only once. This chain connects TRBV28 to TRBJ1-2; 8 nucleotides align to TRBD1. This CDR3 is 13 amino acids long. V shed 9 bases, J shed 5 bases, and the junction held 8 bases outside the gene matches. CDR1 is MDHEN and CDR2 is SYDVKM in the germline V gene. CDR3 loop: CASALQGEYGYTF. In DNA form, the CDR3 reads TGTGCCAGTGCCCTACAGGGGGAATATGGCTACACCTTC.

CDR3 bases: TGCAGCTCATGGGGGGGGTCGACTAGCGGGAGCACAGATACGCAGTATTTT. Encoded protein: CSSWGGSTSGSTDTQYF. J is TRBJ2-3 and V is TRBV29-1; 10 nucleotides match TRBD2. The germline CDR1 and CDR2 sequences are SQVTM and ANQGSEA. V lost 8 bases to trimming and J lost 0 bases; unmatched junction nucleotides: 14. There are 17 residues in the CDR3.

The chain couples TRBV5-1 to TRBJ2-1; the match to TRBD1 covers 7 bases. J gave up 9 bases and V 4 bases, and 16 bases lay outside the gene matches. Germline V gene lookup returns CDR1 SGHRS and CDR2 YFSETQ. The CDR3 extends over 16 amino acids. The CDR3 sequence is CASSPTRDRSSSEQFF. For the CDR3, the DNA is TGCGCCAGCAGCCCTACCAGGGACAGATCCTCTAGTGAGCAGTTCTTC.

A remark on this clone: Different DNA sequences within this sample yield the same CDR3. V gene TRBV29-1 combines with J gene TRBJ1-1; D gene uncertain. The CDR3 is 12 residues long. The ends were cut back, 1 base at V and 1 base at J, with 4 bases in the middle. Germline CDR1 is SQVTM and CDR2 is ANQGSEA. DNA for the CDR3: TGCAGCGTTGAAGGGAGGAACACTGAAGCTTTCTTT. The encoded protein is CSVEGRNTEAFF.

The gene calls are TRBV18 and TRBJ2-7, with 9 bases fitting TRBD2. Germline-derived CDR1 and CDR2 are KGHSH and LQKENI. The CDR3 is 16 residues long. After removal of 2 bases from V and 4 bases from J, the junction contained 9 bases not matched to a gene. CDR3 loop: CASSPWASGTTYEQYF. In nucleotides, the CDR3 is TGTGCCAGCTCACCATGGGCTAGCGGGACCACGTACGAGCAGTACTTC.

Regarding this clone: The sample contains more than one DNA sequence encoding this CDR3. CDR3 nucleotides: TGTGCCAGCAGCCTCGGGGTAGCGGGAACCTACGAGCAGTACTTC. Translating gives CASSLGVAGTYEQYF. V usage is TRBV7-9 and J usage is TRBJ2-7; 8 nucleotides match TRBD2. Germline V gene data show CDR1 as SEHNR and CDR2 as FQNEAQ (reference sequence). The ends lost 5 bases at V and 2 bases at J; junction bases unmatched: 8. The CDR3 extends over 15 amino acids.

The chain combines TRBV19 with TRBJ2-1; D not resolved. The ends were cut back, 6 bases at V and 7 bases at J, with 13 bases in the middle. CDR3 length equals 13 residues. The germline V gene encodes CDR1 LNHDA and CDR2 SQIVND (reference sequence). The CDR3 DNA reads as TGTGCCAGTAGCCCCTGGCGTAAAAATGAGCAGTTCTTC. It is translated as CASSPWRKNEQFF.

V is TRBV5-1 and J is TRBJ1-2; tentative D call: TRBD1 (6 bases). CDR3 size: 16 residues. Germline V gene sequence: CDR1 SGHRS, CDR2 YFSETQ. The V end was cut by 4 bases, the J end by 2 bases, with 18 bases between. The CDR3 DNA is TGCGCCAGCAGCACCCCGAGGGGGAGGGCGAACTATGGCTACACCTTC. Translated: CASSTPRGRANYGYTF.

For this clone: The sample holds other DNA sequences that translate to the same CDR3. The J gene is TRBJ2-1, the V gene TRBV9; TRBD2 agrees at 7 bases. From germline, CDR1 is SGDLS and CDR2 YYNGEE. CDR3 length equals 15 residues. V shed 3 bases and J 0 bases; nucleotides not matched to a gene: 3. The CDR3 DNA reads TGTGCCAGCAGCGCGGGGGGTAGCTCCTACAATGAGCAGTTCTTC. Translating it yields CASSAGGSSYNEQFF.

V usage is TRBV5-1 and J usage is TRBJ2-1; 10 nucleotides agree with TRBD2. Germline V CDR1 and CDR2: SGHRS, YFSETQ. The ends lost 1 base at V and 10 bases at J; junction bases unmatched: 8. This CDR3 is 15 amino acids long. For the CDR3, the DNA is TGCGCCAGCAGCTTGATTCCTAGCGGGAGAGACGAGCAGTTCTTC. This sequence encodes CASSLIPSGRDEQFF.

V and J are TRBV28 and TRBJ2-1; 12 positions agree with TRBD1. CDR3 length: 16 amino acids. The ends lost 4 bases at V and 6 bases at J; junction bases unmatched: 7. From germline, CDR1 is MDHEN and CDR2 SYDVKM. The DNA for the CDR3 is TGTGCCAGCAGTTCGCAGCCGGGACAGGGGGCCAATGAGCAGTTCTTC. It codes for CASSSQPGQGANEQFF.

V and J are TRBV28 and TRBJ1-2; D is perhaps TRBD1 (6 bases). The CDR3 is 13 residues long. Deletions cut 5 bases from V and 4 bases from J, with 11 bases between. Per germline, CDR1 MDHEN and CDR2 SYDVKM. The chain's CDR3 is CASSPRGFYGYTF. The CDR3 DNA sequence: TGTGCCAGCAGTCCCAGGGGATTCTATGGCTACACCTTC.

Concerning this clone: In the same sample, other DNA sequences code for this CDR3. This sequence joins TRBV9 and TRBJ1-3, with D hard to call. This CDR3 spans 14 amino acids. The V gene lost 3 bases and the J gene lost 0 bases, with 7 bases spanning the gap. The V gene's germline CDR1 is SGDLS and CDR2 YYNGEE. Here the CDR3 reads CASSDRSSGNTIYF. The CDR3 nucleotides are TGTGCCAGCAGCGATCGATCCTCTGGAAACACCATATATTTT.

The V call is TRBV28, the J call TRBJ1-2; possible D gene TRBD1, 5 bases. Trimming stripped 5 bases from V and 10 bases from J, with 14 bases between. This CDR3 is 12 amino acids long. Looked up from germline, CDR1 is MDHEN and CDR2 is SYDVKM. The CDR3 bases are TGTGCCAGCAGTGTCGGACAAAGGGACTACACCTTC. Its protein is CASSVGQRDYTF.

On this clone itself: A read error may account for a junction end that differs from germline. The rearrangement uses TRBV7-3 and TRBJ2-5; weak D call: TRBD1 (5 bases). Per germline, CDR1 SGHTA and CDR2 FQGTGA. CDR3 length: 13 residues. CDR3 loop: CASSLDSEEPQYF. The CDR3 region has the DNA TGTGCCAGCAGCTTAGACAGCGAAGAGCCCCAGTACTTC.

The chain is built from TRBV6-5 and TRBJ1-2; 8 positions agree with TRBD1. The CDR3 loop spans 14 amino acids. V lost 6 bases and J lost 7; bases outside the gene matches: 10. Germline CDR1 and CDR2: MNHEY and SVGAGI. CDR3 residues: CASSRQGRPIGYTF. The CDR3, as DNA: TGTGCCAGCAGCCGACAGGGGCGCCCAATTGGCTACACCTTC.

The gene calls are TRBV28 and TRBJ2-2; tentatively, D is TRBD1 or TRBD2 (5 bases each). With 8 bases removed from V and 7 bases from J, the gap between germline ends came to 17 bases. The CDR3 loop spans 14 amino acids. Looked up from germline, CDR1 is MDHEN and CDR2 is SYDVKM. CDR3: CASVKGAAGGELFF. For the CDR3, the DNA is TGTGCCAGCGTAAAAGGGGCGGCGGGCGGGGAGCTGTTTTTT.

This CDR3 reads CASSANRLARTQYF. The CDR3, as DNA: TGTGCCAGCAGCGCCAACCGACTAGCGAGGACCCAGTACTTC. The chain joins TRBV7-9 to TRBJ2-5; 8 nucleotides match TRBD2. Trimming took 5 bases from V and 7 from J; bases not matched to a gene: 9. CDR1 is SEHNR and CDR2 is FQNEAQ in the germline V gene (reference sequence). The CDR3 loop spans 14 amino acids.

This clone was observed once. The CDR3 loop reads CASSQTTEQFF. The DNA of the CDR3 is TGCGCCAGCAGCCAAACGACTGAGCAGTTCTTC. V and J are TRBV5-1 and TRBJ2-1; D not resolved. The CDR3 length is 11 residues. The germline gives CDR1 SGHRS, CDR2 YFSETQ. V lost 4 bases, J lost 9 bases, and 8 bases lay in between.

The chain uses TRBV28 and TRBJ2-5, with 7 bases matching TRBD1. The CDR3 is 13 amino acids. Trimming took 8 bases from V and 5 from J; bases not matched to a gene: 8. From germline, CDR1 is MDHEN and CDR2 SYDVKM. As DNA, the CDR3 is TGTGCCAGCTGGGACAGAGCAGGGGAGACCCAGTACTTC. It translates to CASWDRAGETQYF.

The V and J genes are TRBV5-6 and TRBJ2-7; D call uncertain. The CDR3 extends over 14 amino acids. Germline V gene sequence: CDR1 SGHDT, CDR2 YYEEEE. Trimming removed 7 bases at V and 2 bases at J, with 16 bases between. As DNA, the CDR3 is TGTGCCAGCCGCTCGTCAATTGAGGCCTACGAGCAGTACTTC. Translation gives CASRSSIEAYEQYF.

V is TRBV9 and J is TRBJ2-3, with 11 positions matching TRBD1. The CDR3 is 15 residues long. The V and J ends lost 3 bases and 5 bases, in that order; junction bases with no gene match: 5. Germline lookup yields CDR1 SGDLS and CDR2 YYNGEE. The CDR3 sequence: CASSGGQGAIDTQYF. Here the CDR3 DNA reads TGTGCCAGCAGCGGAGGACAGGGGGCAATAGATACGCAGTATTTT.

There are a few counts of this clone. Within the sample, other DNA sequences also encode this same CDR3. The chain links TRBV27 to TRBJ2-6, with no clear D. The CDR3 consists of 14 residues. The germline V gene encodes CDR1 MNHEY and CDR2 SMNVEV (reference sequence). V was trimmed by 4 bases and J by 0 bases, leaving 4 bases between them. CDR3 sequence reads: CASSSRSGANVLTF. In DNA form, the CDR3 reads TGTGCCAGCAGTTCCCGCTCTGGGGCCAACGTCCTGACTTTC.